The clone carrying this TCR beta chain was observed at least ten times. Its antigen is still unknown. Through a sample-barcoded 5' primer and a J-beta primer mix, a second PCR was run for about 6 to 11 cycles. TCRdb independently ran MiXCR on the 5' RACE reads; one entry per CDR3 protein. The sample shows hundreds of thousands of distinct CDR3 sequences, around 38% of them seen only once. The data stem from a study of blood T cells in healthy people across ages. Study conclusions and caveats: Older age coincided with a roughly linear decline in TCR beta diversity per million T cells.

Germline CDR1 and CDR2: MGHRA and YSYEKL. The CDR3 has 13 residues. V lost 6 bases to trimming and J lost 5 bases; unmatched junction nucleotides: 5. What was sequenced was blood. V and J are TRBV4-1 and TRBJ2-3; 7 nucleotides match TRBD2. This TCR derives from an elderly man in good health. The CDR3: CASSQAGEDTQYF. For the CDR3, the DNA is TGCGCCAGCAGTCAGGCGGGGGAAGATACGCAGTATTTT.